These T cell receptor beta chains were read from a single sample in a study of OX40 agonist ivuxolimab in advanced cancers. Some clones are missing from TCRdb's copy, which holds only in-frame ones; the method was immunoSEQ multiplex PCR. The data hold fewer than 55,000 clones, with over 80% observed a single time. The sequencing used CD4+ or CD8+ T cells sorted from blood, collected in a trial of the OX40 agonist ivuxolimab. The receptors derive from an adult with an advanced solid tumor such as melanoma, head and neck, liver or kidney cancer. Both conserved end residues are part of each CDR3. The D gene is left open where the match is weak. For some rows the clone size is stated as once, few or many, or as a class when expanded; others skip it.

CASSLGPVGSYEQYF	TGTGCCAGCAGCTTGGGCCCCGTAGGGTCCTACGAGCAGTACTTC	NA	NA	TRBV5-5	TRBJ2-7
CASSPELALETQYF	TGTGCCAGCAGTCCTGAACTAGCTTTGGAGACCCAGTACTTC	NA	NA	TRBV27	TRBJ2-5
CASSFTSGFKDTQYF	TGTGCCAGCAGCTTCACTAGCGGGTTCAAAGATACGCAGTATTTT	NA	TRBD2	TRBV11-2	TRBJ2-3
CASSRFRGFYNEQFF	TGTGCCAGTAGTAGGTTCAGAGGGTTTTACAATGAGCAGTTCTTC	NA	NA	TRBV19	TRBJ2-1
CASSPKRGATNEKLFF	TGTGCCAGCTCACCAAAAAGGGGGGCAACTAATGAAAAACTGTTTTTT	NA	NA	TRBV18	TRBJ1-4
CASSERAGDTGELFF	TGTGCCAGCAGTGAACGAGCAGGGGACACCGGGGAGCTGTTTTTT	NA	NA	TRBV2	TRBJ2-2
CASSEDGFDTGELFF	TGTGCCAGCAGTGAAGATGGTTTCGACACCGGGGAGCTGTTTTTT	NA	NA	TRBV2	TRBJ2-2
CASSLEAGTDTQYF	TGTGCCAGCAGCTTAGAGGCAGGGACAGATACGCAGTATTTT	few	NA	TRBV11-3	TRBJ2-3
CASSYLGRGSPLHF	TGTGCCAGCAGTTACTTGGGGCGCGGTTCACCCCTCCACTTT	NA	NA	TRBV6-6	TRBJ1-6
CASSGIRVMNTEAFF	TGTGCCAGCAGCGGAATCAGGGTGATGAACACTGAAGCTTTCTTT	NA	NA	TRBV11-2	TRBJ1-1
CASSFRGGELFF	TGTGCCAGCAGCTTTCGGGGCGGGGAGCTGTTTTTT	few	NA	TRBV7-3	TRBJ2-2
CASSPGQSSNEKLFF	TGTGCCAGCAGCCCCGGACAGTCTTCTAATGAAAAACTGTTTTTT	NA	NA	TRBV11-3	TRBJ1-4
CASSPPIGPIESDTQYF	TGCGCCAGCAGCCCGCCGATTGGTCCCATAGAGTCGGATACGCAGTATTTT	NA	NA	TRBV4-1	TRBJ2-3
CASSPPRGGINEQFF	TGTGCCAGCAGCCCACCCCGAGGCGGAATTAATGAGCAGTTCTTC	few	NA	TRBV14	TRBJ2-1
CAWSVRYGGNQPQHF	TGTGCCTGGAGTGTACGCTATGGAGGCAATCAGCCCCAGCATTTT	NA	NA	TRBV30	TRBJ1-5
CASSFGLAGTNTGELFF	TGCGCCAGCAGCTTTGGACTAGCGGGCACGAACACCGGGGAGCTGTTTTTT	few	TRBD2	TRBV5-1	TRBJ2-2
CASRTGGTGISYTF	TGTGCCAGCAGAACGGGCGGGACAGGGATAAGCTACACCTTC	NA	TRBD1	TRBV5-4	TRBJ1-2
CSVLGQGDTEAFF	TGCAGCGTTTTAGGACAGGGCGACACTGAAGCTTTCTTT	NA	TRBD1	TRBV29-1	TRBJ1-1
CASSNNPRGEQYF	TGTGCCAGCTCAAATAACCCCCGGGGCGAGCAGTACTTC	once	NA	TRBV18	TRBJ2-7
CASSVTGTGAYEQYF	TGTGCCAGCAGTGTAACCGGGACAGGGGCCTACGAGCAGTACTTC	NA	TRBD1	TRBV25-1	TRBJ2-7
CASSPRTTSGGELFF	TGTGCCAGCAGCCCCCGTACGACTAGCGGTGGGGAGCTGTTTTTT	NA	TRBD2	TRBV7-9	TRBJ2-2
CASSYVAGGGYEQYF	TGTGCCAGCAGTTACGTGGCGGGAGGGGGCTACGAGCAGTACTTC	NA	TRBD2	TRBV6-5	TRBJ2-7
CASSGPGRQIEAFF	TGTGCCAGCAGCGGCCCGGGCAGACAAATTGAAGCTTTCTTT	NA	NA	TRBV5-6	TRBJ1-1
CATHRDRGLTRGTEAFF	TGTGCCACACACCGGGACAGGGGGCTAACGAGAGGTACTGAAGCTTTCTTT	NA	TRBD1	TRBV10-3	TRBJ1-1
CASSPGGETQYF	TGTGCCAGCAGCCCAGGAGGGGAGACCCAGTACTTC	once	NA	TRBV5-4	TRBJ2-5
CASILAGGSTEAFF	NA	NA	NA	TRBV19	TRBJ1-1
CASSATGTNSPLHF	TGTGCCAGCAGTGCGACAGGGACGAATTCACCCCTCCACTTT	NA	TRBD1	TRBV6-1	TRBJ1-6
CASSQVTGGAFF	TGTGCCAGCAGCCAAGTGACCGGAGGGGCTTTCTTT	NA	NA	TRBV7-9	TRBJ1-1
CASSLNRAEKLFF	TGTGCCAGCAGTTTAAATCGGGCGGAAAAACTGTTTTTT	NA	NA	TRBV27	TRBJ1-4
CASSGRDSSFSYEQYF	TGTGCCAGCAGCGGGCGGGACAGCTCCTTCTCCTACGAGCAGTACTTC	NA	NA	TRBV7-9	TRBJ2-7
CATALTDTQYF	TGTGCCACCGCCCTAACAGATACGCAGTATTTT	NA	NA	TRBV18	TRBJ2-3
CASSLGSGSNEQFF	TGTGCCAGCAGCTTGGGGAGCGGCTCCAATGAGCAGTTCTTC	NA	NA	TRBV5-4	TRBJ2-1
CASSPSDGTEAFF	TGTGCCAGCAGCCCAAGCGATGGCACTGAAGCTTTCTTT	NA	NA	TRBV25-1	TRBJ1-1
CASSQAGDSGGVWEQYF	TGTGCCAGCAGCCAAGCTGGGGATAGCGGGGGAGTTTGGGAGCAGTACTTC	hyperexpanded	TRBD2	TRBV4-2	TRBJ2-7
CASSLPNGPGTQYF	TGTGCCAGCAGTTTACCGAACGGCCCCGGGACCCAGTACTTC	few	NA	TRBV28	TRBJ2-5
CASSGQGKEKLFF	TGTGCCAGCTCGGGACAGGGTAAAGAAAAACTGTTTTTT	NA	TRBD1	TRBV18	TRBJ1-4
CASSLRVTSGDEQFF	TGTGCCAGCAGCTTACGAGTGACTAGCGGGGATGAGCAGTTCTTC	NA	TRBD2	TRBV7-9	TRBJ2-1
CASSVQGTETQYF	TGTGCCAGCAGCGTACAGGGGACGGAGACCCAGTACTTC	NA	NA	TRBV9	TRBJ2-5
CASIRGSYTEAFF	TGTGCCAGCATAAGAGGCAGCTACACTGAAGCTTTCTTT	NA	NA	TRBV6-1	TRBJ1-1
CASSLWQGGGETQYF	TGTGCCAGCAGTTTATGGCAGGGTGGAGGGGAGACCCAGTACTTC	NA	NA	TRBV28	TRBJ2-5
CASSLARGYEQYF	TGCGCCAGCAGCTTGGCCAGGGGATACGAGCAGTACTTC	once	NA	TRBV5-1	TRBJ2-7
CASSQDRQGPRAFF	TGTGCCAGCAGCCAAGATAGGCAGGGGCCACGAGCTTTCTTT	NA	NA	TRBV4-2	TRBJ1-1
CSVATNRVGTQYF	TGCAGCGTTGCCACCAACAGGGTCGGGACCCAGTACTTC	NA	NA	TRBV29-1	TRBJ2-5
CASSLGGSTEAFF	TGTGCCAGCTCCTTAGGGGGGAGCACTGAAGCTTTCTTT	once	NA	TRBV2	TRBJ1-1
CASSYLTGSSYEQYF	TGTGCCAGCAGTTACTTGACCGGGAGCTCCTACGAGCAGTACTTC	NA	NA	TRBV6-5	TRBJ2-7
CSAGRSEAFF	TGCAGTGCGGGGAGGTCTGAAGCTTTCTTT	NA	NA	TRBV20-1	TRBJ1-1
CASSQELAQSHEQYF	TGCGCCAGCAGCCAAGAACTAGCGCAATCTCACGAGCAGTACTTC	once	TRBD2	TRBV4-3	TRBJ2-7
CASSDSGRAVYEQYF	TGTGCCAGCAGCGATAGCGGGAGGGCCGTGTACGAGCAGTACTTC	NA	TRBD2	TRBV4-2	TRBJ2-7
CAWSVGGLAGGQETQYF	TGTGCCTGGAGTGTAGGGGGACTAGCGGGAGGACAAGAGACCCAGTACTTC	NA	TRBD2	TRBV30	TRBJ2-5
CAWHTGTSGNEQFF	TGTGCCTGGCATACCGGGACTAGCGGGAATGAGCAGTTCTTC	NA	TRBD2	TRBV30	TRBJ2-1
CASSQGDWPYNEQFF	TGCGCCAGCAGCCAAGGAGACTGGCCCTACAATGAGCAGTTCTTC	NA	NA	TRBV4-3	TRBJ2-1
CASSPPSSTDTQYF	TGTGCCAGCAGCCCGCCCAGCAGCACAGATACGCAGTATTTT	NA	NA	TRBV5-6	TRBJ2-3
CAWSTGGQPSGELFF	TGTGCCTGGAGTACGGGGGGCCAGCCGTCAGGGGAGCTGTTTTTT	once	NA	TRBV30	TRBJ2-2
CASSYREQETQYF	TGTGCCAGCAGTTACAGGGAACAAGAGACCCAGTACTTC	once	NA	TRBV28	TRBJ2-5
CSVVGESLGNEQFF	TGCAGCGTTGTGGGGGAATCTTTGGGCAATGAGCAGTTCTTC	few	NA	TRBV29-1	TRBJ2-1
CASSLPGQGFGNTIYF	TGTGCCAGCAGCTTGCCGGGACAGGGGTTTGGAAACACCATATATTTT	NA	TRBD1	TRBV7-2	TRBJ1-3
CASSQEDSPNQPQHF	TGCGCCAGCAGCCAAGAAGACAGCCCCAATCAGCCCCAGCATTTT	NA	NA	TRBV4-1	TRBJ1-5
CSVAGTAANQPQHF	TGCAGCGTCGCCGGGACAGCGGCCAATCAGCCCCAGCATTTT	many	TRBD1	TRBV29-1	TRBJ1-5
CASSTPPGKNTEAFF	TGTGCCAGCAGCACGCCCCCCGGCAAGAACACTGAAGCTTTCTTT	NA	NA	TRBV11-1	TRBJ1-1